This TCR beta chain was sequenced for a study of cytomegalovirus exposure and HLA in healthy donors. Both 60 Vbeta primers and 13 Jbeta primers went into the PCR. Data came from immunoSEQ multiplex PCR; TCRdb stores just in-frame clones and leaves some out. Here the sample spans around 140,000 clones, over 60% being singletons. Source material: PBMCs. The receptor was isolated from a female donor in good health and CMV-seropositive.

The CDR3 loop reads CASSQGLAGGNTQYF. In DNA form, the CDR3 reads TGCGCCAGCAGCCAAGGGCTAGCGGGAGGGAATACGCAGTATTTT. This chain joins TRBV4-1 and TRBJ2-3; 12 positions agree with TRBD2. Germline CDR1 reads MGHRA; CDR2 reads YSYEKL. The junction had 3 bases not matched to a gene; V was cut back by 1 base and J by 7 bases. The CDR3 consists of 15 residues.